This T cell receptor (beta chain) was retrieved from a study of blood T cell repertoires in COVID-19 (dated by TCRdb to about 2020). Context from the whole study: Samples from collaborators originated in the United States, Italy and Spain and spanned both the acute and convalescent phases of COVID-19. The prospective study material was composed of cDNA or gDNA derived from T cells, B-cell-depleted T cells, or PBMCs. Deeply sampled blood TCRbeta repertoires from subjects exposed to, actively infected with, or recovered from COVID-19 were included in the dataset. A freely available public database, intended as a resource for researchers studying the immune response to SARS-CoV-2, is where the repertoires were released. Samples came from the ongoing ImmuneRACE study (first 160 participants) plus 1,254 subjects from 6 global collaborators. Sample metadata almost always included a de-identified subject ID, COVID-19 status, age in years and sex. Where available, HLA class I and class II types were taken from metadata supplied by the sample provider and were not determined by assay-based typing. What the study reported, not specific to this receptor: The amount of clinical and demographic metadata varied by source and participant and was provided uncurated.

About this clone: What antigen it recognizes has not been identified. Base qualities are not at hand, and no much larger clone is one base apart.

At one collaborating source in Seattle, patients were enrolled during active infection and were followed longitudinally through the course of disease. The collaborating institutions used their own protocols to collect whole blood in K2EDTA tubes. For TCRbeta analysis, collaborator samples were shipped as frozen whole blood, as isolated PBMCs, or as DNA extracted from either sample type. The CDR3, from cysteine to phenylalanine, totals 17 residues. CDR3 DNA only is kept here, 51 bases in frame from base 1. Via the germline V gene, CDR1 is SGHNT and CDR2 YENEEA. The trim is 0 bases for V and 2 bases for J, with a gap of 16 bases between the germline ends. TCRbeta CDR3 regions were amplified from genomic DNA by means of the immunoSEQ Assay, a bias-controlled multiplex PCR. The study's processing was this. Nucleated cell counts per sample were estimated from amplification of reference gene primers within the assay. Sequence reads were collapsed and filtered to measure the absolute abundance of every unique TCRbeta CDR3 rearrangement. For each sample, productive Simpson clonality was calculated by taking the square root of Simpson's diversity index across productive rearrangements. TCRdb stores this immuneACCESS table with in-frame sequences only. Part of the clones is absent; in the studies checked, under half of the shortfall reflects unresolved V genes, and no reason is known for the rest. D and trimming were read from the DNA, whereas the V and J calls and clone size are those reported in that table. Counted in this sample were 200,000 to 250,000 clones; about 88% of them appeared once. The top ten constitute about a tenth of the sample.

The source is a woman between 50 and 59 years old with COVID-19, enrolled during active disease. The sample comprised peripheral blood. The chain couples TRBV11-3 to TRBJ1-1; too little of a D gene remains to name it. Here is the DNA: TGTGCCAGCAGCTTAGATCGTCAGGTTGGGCTAAACACTGAAGCTTTCTTT. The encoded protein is CASSLDRQVGLNTEAFF.